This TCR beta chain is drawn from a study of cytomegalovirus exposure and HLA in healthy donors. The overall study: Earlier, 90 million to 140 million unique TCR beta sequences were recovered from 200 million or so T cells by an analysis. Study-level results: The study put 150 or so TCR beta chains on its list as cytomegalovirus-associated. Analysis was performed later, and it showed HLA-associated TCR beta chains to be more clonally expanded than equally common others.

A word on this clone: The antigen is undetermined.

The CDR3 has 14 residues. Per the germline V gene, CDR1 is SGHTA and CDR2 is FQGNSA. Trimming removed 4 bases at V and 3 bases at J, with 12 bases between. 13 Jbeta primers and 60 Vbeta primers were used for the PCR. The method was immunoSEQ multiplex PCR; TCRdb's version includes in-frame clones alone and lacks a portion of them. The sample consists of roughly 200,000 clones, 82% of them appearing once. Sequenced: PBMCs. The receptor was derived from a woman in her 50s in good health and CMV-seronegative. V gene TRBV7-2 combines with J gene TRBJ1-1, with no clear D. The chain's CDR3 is CASSSFWEHTEAFF. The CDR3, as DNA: TGTGCCAGCAGCTCCTTCTGGGAGCACACTGAAGCTTTCTTT.